This T cell receptor beta chain was sequenced during a study of T cell repertoires in cytomegalovirus infection. TCRdb used MiXCR to reprocess the reads, holding one entry per CDR3 protein. Of hundreds of thousands of distinct CDR3 sequences listed, around 32% are singletons. Concerning this clonotype itself: Its antigen is as yet unknown.

Deletions cut 6 bases from V and 4 bases from J, with 15 bases between. The germline V gene has CDR1 MNHNY and CDR2 SVGAGI (reference sequence). There are 14 residues in the CDR3. The specimen comprised cultured CD8+ T cells from PBMCs, sampled from culture after CMV antigen stimulation. The chain has TRBV6-6 and TRBJ1-1; no reliable D call. This TCR derives from a human donor in good health (CMV status not recorded). Some clones in this sample may be carry-over from other donors' samples. Here the CDR3 reads CASSPDWGATEAFF. CDR3 nucleotides: TGTGCCAGCAGCCCGGATTGGGGTGCCACTGAAGCTTTCTTT.